This T cell receptor (beta chain) was profiled in a study of T cell responses to AZD1222 COVID-19 vaccine. Study results and limitations: The donors showed a predominance of white British ancestry and of females, with possible underestimation of clonal diversity. Just a handful of AZD1222 recipients tested seropositive at baseline. After the peak T cell response, and only then, were repertoires sampled.

For this clone: Its target is unknown.

TCRdb's copy holds only in-frame clones and misses some; the assay was immunoSEQ multiplex PCR. The sample shows 130,000 or so clones, 94% of them seen only once. This CDR3 contains 17 residues. Trimming removed 3 bases from V and 2 bases from J; junction bases left unmatched: 11. Germline values: CDR1 PRHDT, CDR2 FYEKMQ (reference sequence). The receptor was derived from an adult in good health. Material: peripheral blood, obtained on day 0 of AZD1222 vaccination. The chain combines TRBV13 with TRBJ2-7; TRBD1 matches 9 bases. CDR3 sequence reads: CASSLKSGTGPPYEQYF. The CDR3 coding sequence is TGTGCCAGCAGCTTGAAGTCCGGGACAGGGCCTCCCTACGAGCAGTACTTC.